This note documents a single T cell receptor (beta chain) sequence. Its target is unknown. Germline CDR1 is MDHEN and CDR2 is SYDVKM. Trimming cost V 5 bases and J 11 bases; bases outside gene matches: 9. This CDR3 has 13 residues. The sample is drawn from a study of cytomegalovirus exposure and HLA in healthy donors. Primers: 60 Vbeta forward and 13 Jbeta reverse. The protocol was immunoSEQ multiplex PCR, while the TCRdb copy is restricted to in-frame clones and leaves out a portion. The sample includes about 140,000 clones, 76% seen only once; the top ten take 3% to 4%. Study-wide findings and caveats: Later analysis reportedly placed an Asian-associated ancestry cluster below the roughly 670-donor mean in N-insertions. Apart from CMV serostatus, no immune exposure information was available. Later work associated more than 15,000 TCR beta sequences with HLA alleles at 0.05 false discovery rate.

Specimen: PBMCs. The origin of this receptor is a male donor in good health and CMV-seronegative. The V call is TRBV28, the J call TRBJ1-1; 9 bases are shared with TRBD1. CDR3 residues: CASSTGTGNRAFF. CDR3 DNA: TGTGCCAGCAGTACCGGGACAGGGAATAGGGCTTTCTTT.